Listed here is a single T cell receptor beta chain. Given a much more abundant clone one base away, this may be a read error. The sample is drawn from a study of tumor-infiltrating lymphocytes in primary liver carcinoma. The authors made TCR beta cDNA from approximately 500 ng total RNA with a constant-region primer. ARM-PCR was slightly modified, and three nested multiplex PCR rounds with it gave rise to the TCR beta libraries. TRBV1-TRBV30 forward primers paired with a C-beta reverse primer drove the first two PCR rounds, roughly 10 cycles each. MiXCR was run by TCRdb on the multiplex PCR reads, yielding one entry per CDR3 protein. The table records some 190,000 distinct CDR3 sequences, approximately 60% of them present only once. CDR1 SQVTM and CDR2 ANQGSEA come from the germline V gene. This CDR3 comprises 15 residues. Germline DNA was also extracted, and blood RNA was taken from unsorted whole blood.

This chain links TRBV29-1 with TRBJ2-3; 7 positions agree with TRBD2. This receptor was taken from a man in his forties or fifties with primary liver carcinoma and hepatitis B virus infection. The sample was peripheral blood. CDR3 DNA: TGCAGCGTTGAAGGGGGAGTGACTAGCACAGTTACGCAGTATTTT. Residues: CSVEGGVTSTVTQYF.